This T cell receptor (beta chain) was recorded in a study of identical twins. Study-level results: Monozygotic twin pairs showed more out-of-frame TCR alpha sharing than models estimated. Whereas memory repertoires showed no such difference, abundant cord blood beta clonotypes carried fewer insertions. Beta out-of-frame sequences displayed a weaker excess of sharing between twins.

This clonotype was counted at least ten times. Its cognate antigen is unknown. Using its own MiXCR run on the 5' RACE reads, TCRdb lists one record per CDR3 protein. The sample shows 140,000 to 150,000 distinct CDR3 sequences, around 3.5% of them seen only once. CDR3 length equals 14 residues. The V and J ends lost 5 bases and 7 bases, in that order; junction bases with no gene match: 4. Sequenced sample: memory T cells sorted from blood. The receptor's source is a man aged 18 to 35 in good health. The rearrangement joins TRBV12-3 or TRBV12-4 to TRBJ2-2; TRBD1 aligns across 10 bases. This CDR3 reads CASSRQGAVGELFF. CDR3 nucleotides: TGTGCCAGCAGTCGACAGGGGGCGGTCGGGGAGCTGTTTTTT.